This TCR beta chain was profiled in a study of blood T cell repertoires in COVID-19. The germline V gene has CDR1 SEHNR and CDR2 FQNEAQ (reference sequence). V lost 5 bases to trimming and J lost 10 bases; unmatched junction nucleotides: 6. The CDR3 runs to 14 residues. Sequencing was performed with immunoSEQ multiplex PCR; in TCRdb, only in-frame clones are kept and a portion is missing. Altogether 53,000 or so clones are present, roughly 85% being singletons, with the ten largest covering approximately 3.8%. This sequence was found in a man aged 60 to 75 with acute or convalescent COVID-19. The V gene is TRBV7-9, the J gene TRBJ2-1; 12 bases are shared with TRBD2. The source material was peripheral blood. Here the CDR3 reads CASSQTSGSVEQFF. CDR3 coding DNA: TGTGCCAGCAGCCAGACTAGCGGGAGCGTAGAGCAGTTCTTC.